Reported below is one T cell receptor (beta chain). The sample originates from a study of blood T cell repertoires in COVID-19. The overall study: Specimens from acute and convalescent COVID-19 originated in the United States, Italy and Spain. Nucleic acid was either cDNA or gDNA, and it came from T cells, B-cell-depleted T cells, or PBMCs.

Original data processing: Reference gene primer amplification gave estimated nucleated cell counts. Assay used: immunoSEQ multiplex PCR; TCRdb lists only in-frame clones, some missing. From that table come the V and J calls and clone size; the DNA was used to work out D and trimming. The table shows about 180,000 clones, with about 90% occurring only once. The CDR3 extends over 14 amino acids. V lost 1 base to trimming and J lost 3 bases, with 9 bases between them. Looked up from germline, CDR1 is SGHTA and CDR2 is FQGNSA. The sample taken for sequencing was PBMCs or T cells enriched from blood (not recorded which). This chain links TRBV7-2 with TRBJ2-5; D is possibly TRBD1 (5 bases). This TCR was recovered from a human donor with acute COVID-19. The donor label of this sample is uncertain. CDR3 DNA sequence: TGTGCCAGCAGCTTAGGAGGCAGGGAAGAGACCCAGTACTTC. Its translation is CASSLGGREETQYF.